These 19 T cell receptor beta chains were sequenced from one sample in a study of T-cell reconstitution after alpha-beta-depleted transplantation in children. A TCRbeta library incorporating unique molecular identifiers was prepared. TCRdb fed the PCR reads into MiXCR, producing one record per CDR3 protein. In the table there are approximately 270,000 distinct CDR3 sequences, 9.5% to 10% of which are singletons. The source was PBMCs from the stem cell graft donor, collected from the stem cell graft. The source is a human donor who donated a stem cell graft to a child with SCID.

This clonotype was picked up many times. The V and J genes are TRBV5-1 and TRBJ1-3, with TRBD1 identical over 7 bases. The CDR3 has 16 residues. Germline V gene sequence: CDR1 SGHRS, CDR2 YFSETQ. J lost 0 bases, V lost 4 bases, and 7 bases had no gene match. CDR3 DNA sequence: TGCGCCAGCAGCAGGGACAGAGCCCTCTCTGGAAACACCATATATTTT. The encoded protein is CASSRDRALSGNTIYF.

The CDR3 reads CASSYRTGTSRETQYF. The DNA for the CDR3 is TGTGCCAGCAGTTACCGAACCGGGACTAGCAGGGAGACCCAGTACTTC. The J gene is TRBJ2-5, the V gene TRBV12-3 or TRBV12-4; 9 nucleotides line up with TRBD2. The CDR3 sequence is 16 residues long. V shed 4 bases and J 5 bases; nucleotides not matched to a gene: 11.

The sample holds a few counts of this clonotype. The chain carries TRBV7-8 and TRBJ2-7; no definite D call. Germline V lookup: CDR1 SGHVS, CDR2 FQNEAQ. The V and J ends lost 4 bases and 4 bases respectively, with 20 bases between them. The CDR3 length is 16 residues. CDR3 residues: CASSSSTPSAIYEQYF. DNA for the CDR3: TGTGCCAGCAGCTCTTCGACACCATCGGCGATTTACGAGCAGTACTTC.

The table lists this clonotype with many counts. V usage is TRBV3-1 and J usage is TRBJ2-1; D is perhaps TRBD2 (6 bases). Germline CDR1 LGHDT, CDR2 YNNKEL (reference sequence). V was pared by 4 bases and J by 10 bases, with 11 bases between. This CDR3 comprises 12 residues. The CDR3 region has the DNA TGTGCCAGCAGCCCGGACTATGGGGAGCAGTTCTTC. This encodes CASSPDYGEQFF.

This clonotype was seen ten or more times. This chain connects TRBV12-3 or TRBV12-4 to TRBJ2-7, with 7 bases lining up with TRBD1. CDR3 length equals 12 residues. With V trimmed by 6 bases and J by 6 bases, 5 bases remained unmatched. CDR3 protein: CASSRQGSEQYF. CDR3 sequence (DNA): TGTGCCAGCAGCCGACAGGGTTCCGAGCAGTACTTC.

This clonotype was detected a few times. The V call is TRBV21-1, the J call TRBJ2-1; whether TRBD1, the table's D call, matches the DNA was not checked. TRBV21-1 is reported as a pseudogene. There are 12 residues in the CDR3. CDR3 sequence (DNA): TGTGCCAGCAGCAAGGGGGGCTTTGAGCAGTTCTTC. Translating gives CASSKGGFEQFF.

V gene TRBV5-1 combines with J gene TRBJ2-5; TRBD1 or TRBD2 may be the D gene (5 bases each). CDR1 is SGHRS and CDR2 is YFSETQ in the germline V gene. The ends were cut back, 6 bases at V and 5 bases at J, with 17 bases in the middle. This CDR3 is built from 14 residues. CDR3 coding DNA: TGCGCCAGCACCCCCGAGGGGTTCGGGGAGACCCAGTACTTC. Its protein product is CASTPEGFGETQYF.

This clonotype was found many times. V and J are TRBV7-6 and TRBJ2-7; maybe TRBD2 (6 bases). Germline CDR1 reads SGHVS; CDR2 reads FNYEAQ. Trimming removed 0 bases from V and 5 bases from J, with 11 bases in between. This CDR3 region has 14 residues. CDR3 loop: CASSLAGGVHEQYF. CDR3 coding DNA: TGTGCCAGCAGCTTAGCTGGAGGGGTCCACGAGCAGTACTTC.

This clonotype was seen ten or more times. The chain has TRBV27 and TRBJ1-2; 11 bases are shared with TRBD1. In germline, CDR1 is MNHEY, CDR2 SMNVEV (reference sequence). Germline trimming cut 6 bases from V and 6 bases from J; bases unmatched to any gene: 6. The CDR3 contains 14 residues. The CDR3 coding sequence is TGTGCCAGCAGCCCAGGACAGGGGGCCGATGGCTACACCTTC. Translated: CASSPGQGADGYTF.

In this sample, this clonotype turned up many times. The gene calls are TRBV9 and TRBJ2-3; unclear D gene. V was cut by 6 bases and J by 6 bases, with 17 bases left in between. CDR3 length: 14 residues. The germline gives CDR1 SGDLS, CDR2 YYNGEE. The CDR3 loop is CASTDGPLFDTQYF. CDR3 coding DNA: TGTGCCAGCACCGATGGACCCCTTTTTGATACGCAGTATTTT.

The chain couples TRBV10-3 to TRBJ1-6; the match to TRBD1 covers 7 bases. The V segment lost 3 bases and the J segment 7 bases; nucleotides outside the gene matches: 9. Germline CDR1 reads ENHRY; CDR2 reads SYGVKD. The CDR3 length is 16 residues. The CDR3 protein is CAISDGTAPFNSPLHF. CDR3 coding DNA: TGTGCCATCAGTGACGGGACAGCACCCTTCAATTCACCCCTCCACTTT.

This clonotype was counted ten times or more. CDR3 DNA sequence: TGTGCCAGCAGCCAATTTTTAAAATCCTCCTACAATGAGCAGTTCTTC. This sequence encodes CASSQFLKSSYNEQFF. The rearrangement links TRBV14 to TRBJ2-1; D is undetermined. V lost 2 bases, J lost 0 bases, and 11 bases lay in between. The length of the CDR3 is 16 residues. Germline lookup yields CDR1 SGHDN and CDR2 FVKESK.

The gene calls are TRBV5-6 and TRBJ2-1; D is perhaps TRBD1 (5 bases). The CDR3 consists of 15 residues. The V and J ends lost 1 base and 5 bases respectively, with 13 bases between them. Germline V gene sequence: CDR1 SGHDT, CDR2 YYEEEE. Written as DNA, the CDR3 is TGTGCCAGCAGCTTGTGGGTAGGGGATGACAATGAGCAGTTCTTC. The encoded protein is CASSLWVGDDNEQFF.

This clonotype has a handful of counts. This sequence joins TRBV6-1 and TRBJ2-2; tentatively, D is TRBD1 (5 bases). V was cut by 4 bases and J by 7 bases, with 10 bases left in between. Germline assignment: CDR1 MNHNS and CDR2 SASEGT. The CDR3 covers 13 residues. The CDR3 region is CASSVQGIGELFF. For the CDR3, the DNA is TGTGCCAGCAGTGTTCAGGGCATCGGGGAGCTGTTTTTT.

The rearrangement joins TRBV20-1 to TRBJ2-5; TRBD1 matches 8 bases. CDR1 and CDR2 from the germline V gene are DFQATT and SNEGSKA (reference sequence). The CDR3 runs to 15 residues. Unmatched junction bases numbered 9, after V lost 4 bases and J lost 2 bases. Here the CDR3 reads CSAIHRGTLQETQYF. The CDR3 DNA reads as TGCAGTGCTATACACAGGGGGACGTTACAAGAGACCCAGTACTTC.

In this sample, this clonotype turned up a few times. The chain recombines TRBV11-1 with TRBJ1-1, with a tentative D call TRBD1 (6 bases). This CDR3 comprises 19 residues. Germline lookup yields CDR1 SGHAT and CDR2 FQDESV (reference sequence). V was shortened by 1 base and J by 1 base, with 22 bases between the two germline ends. The chain's CDR3 is CASSLDPRTRQESNTEAFF. The CDR3 region has the DNA TGTGCCAGCAGCTTAGACCCGCGAACTAGACAGGAATCGAACACTGAAGCTTTCTTT.

V gene TRBV3-1 combines with J gene TRBJ2-1; 9 positions match TRBD2. The V gene's germline CDR1 is LGHDT and CDR2 YNNKEL (reference sequence). The CDR3 totals 16 residues. V was pared by 7 bases and J by 6 bases, with 13 bases of the junction left unmatched. The CDR3 here is CASTQGWTSVGNEQFF. DNA of the CDR3: TGTGCCAGCACCCAGGGTTGGACTAGCGTGGGCAATGAGCAGTTCTTC.

A remark on this clonotype: Mismatch with germline at one junction end may stem from a read error. The V gene is TRBV12-3 or TRBV12-4, the J gene TRBJ2-3; the D is unclear. The CDR3 sequence is 13 residues long. The CDR3 coding sequence is TGTGCCAGCGGTTTCCCAAACACAGATACGCAGTATTTT. Translation: CASGFPNTDTQYF.

This clonotype was seen ten or more times. This sequence joins TRBV12-3 or TRBV12-4 and TRBJ2-5; D may match TRBD1 or TRBD2 (5 bases each). The germline V and J ends were trimmed by 6 bases and 4 bases, with 21 bases remaining between them. This CDR3 has 16 residues. CDR3 nucleotides: TGTGCCAGCAGACTAGGGGCAGGGTACGGGCGAGAGACCCAGTACTTC. Its translation: CASRLGAGYGRETQYF.